The 15 T cell receptor beta chains in this list originate from one sample, sequenced in a study of identical twins. Each CDR3 protein is one row after TCRdb ran MiXCR on the 5' RACE reads. Of about 660,000 distinct CDR3 sequences listed, roughly 8% are singletons. The sample also formed part of further work on yellow fever vaccine responses in identical twins.

Sequences were obtained from PBMCs. The receptors come from a woman aged 18-29 years in good health.

CDR3 loop: CSARSGTGGNQPQHF. The CDR3 DNA reads as TGCAGTGCTAGAAGTGGGACAGGGGGCAATCAGCCCCAGCATTTT. The chain employs TRBV20-1 and TRBJ1-5; TRBD1 agrees at 10 bases. The CDR3 covers 15 residues. Losses at the gene ends were 2 bases for V and 2 bases for J; bases not matched to a gene: 3. Germline values: CDR1 DFQATT, CDR2 SNEGSKA (reference sequence).

This clonotype turned up a few times. The rearrangement links TRBV6-2 or TRBV6-3 to TRBJ2-7, with D possibly being TRBD2 (6 bases). This CDR3 comprises 15 residues. The germline gives CDR1 MNHEY, CDR2 SVGEGT. The ends were cut back, 4 bases at V and 13 bases at J, with 26 bases in the middle. As DNA, the CDR3 is TGTGCCAGCAGTTCCCTGGGACCGGGGACTGAGAGGGTATACTTC. Translated: CASSSLGPGTERVYF.

This clonotype was seen repeatedly, ten times or more. The rearrangement uses TRBV7-9 and TRBJ1-2; D is unresolved. From germline, CDR1 is SEHNR and CDR2 FQNEAQ (reference sequence). Trimming removed 1 base from V and 8 bases from J, with 14 bases in between. The CDR3 is 14 residues long. CDR3 residues: CASSLGGGLEGYTF. CDR3 coding DNA: TGTGCCAGCAGCTTAGGAGGCGGGCTCGAGGGCTACACCTTC.

This clonotype was seen a single time. V and J are TRBV7-2 and TRBJ2-5; 11 nucleotides line up with TRBD2. Germline assignment: CDR1 SGHTA and CDR2 FQGNSA. The junction had 0 bases not matched to a gene; V was cut back by 3 bases and J by 3 bases. The CDR3 extends over 14 amino acids. CDR3 nucleotides: TGTGCCAGCAGCTTGACTAGCGGGGAAGAGACCCAGTACTTC. As protein: CASSLTSGEETQYF.

The V call is TRBV20-1, the J call TRBJ2-2; D possibly uses TRBD1 or TRBD2 (5 bases each). CDR1 is DFQATT, CDR2 SNEGSKA, per germline (reference sequence). Trimming pared 2 bases from V and 7 bases from J, leaving 17 bases between. This CDR3 contains 15 residues. The DNA of the CDR3 is TGCAGTGCTAGACAAGATGGGGGTTTAGGCGGGGAGCTGTTTTTT. Its translation: CSARQDGGLGGELFF.

This clonotype was detected only once. The rearrangement uses TRBV21-1 and TRBJ2-7; TRBD1, the table's D call, lacks a check against the DNA. TRBV21-1 is reported as a pseudogene. This CDR3 has 20 amino acids. The DNA for the CDR3 is TGTGCCAGCAGCAAAGTCGCCCGGGTCCACCTTAGCGGGAGCCTCTACGAGCAGTACTTC. Translation: CASSKVARVHLSGSLYEQYF.

The rearrangement uses TRBV5-1 and TRBJ2-1; 10 bases are a match to TRBD2. This CDR3 has 16 amino acids. Trimming removed 4 bases from V and 5 bases from J; junction bases left unmatched: 9. Looked up from germline, CDR1 is SGHRS and CDR2 is YFSETQ. CDR3 bases: TGCGCCAGCAGCCCAGGATGGACTAGCGGAGACAATGAGCAGTTCTTC. This translates into CASSPGWTSGDNEQFF.

CDR3 protein: CASSAMQGTGYEQYF. The CDR3 nucleotides are TGTGCCAGCAGTGCCATGCAAGGGACAGGCTACGAGCAGTACTTC. The chain recombines TRBV6-1 with TRBJ2-7; 8 positions match TRBD1. V shed 4 bases and J 3 bases; nucleotides not matched to a gene: 8. The germline gives CDR1 MNHNS, CDR2 SASEGT. The CDR3 is made up of 15 amino acids.

Ten or more counts support this clonotype. The chain employs TRBV4-3 and TRBJ2-1; D ambiguous. The V gene lost 3 bases and the J gene lost 10 bases, with 19 bases spanning the gap. Germline CDR1 is LGHNA and CDR2 is YSLEER. The CDR3 consists of 15 residues. The CDR3 DNA reads as TGCGCCAGCAGCCAGTCCCGGGTCCTAACGGTGGAGCAGTTCTTC. Translating gives CASSQSRVLTVEQFF.

This clonotype was recorded a few times. J is TRBJ2-1 and V is TRBV9, with 10 bases aligning to TRBD2. Germline lookup yields CDR1 SGDLS and CDR2 YYNGEE. This CDR3 contains 15 residues. Trimming cost V 2 bases and J 4 bases; bases outside gene matches: 3. The CDR3 loop reads CASSVGLAIYNEQFF. As DNA, the CDR3 is TGTGCCAGCAGCGTGGGACTAGCGATTTACAATGAGCAGTTCTTC.

This clonotype showed up many times. This chain's CDR3 is CSARDMGGVSYEQYF. In DNA form, the CDR3 reads TGCAGTGCTAGAGATATGGGGGGTGTTTCCTACGAGCAGTACTTC. This sequence joins TRBV20-1 and TRBJ2-7; the D gene is possibly TRBD2 (6 bases). V was trimmed by 0 bases and J by 1 base, leaving 13 bases between them. Germline V gene lookup returns CDR1 DFQATT and CDR2 SNEGSKA (reference sequence). The CDR3 totals 15 residues.

V gene TRBV15 combines with J gene TRBJ2-5, with TRBD1 identical over 8 bases. V lost 1 base and J lost 6; bases outside the gene matches: 1. From germline, CDR1 is LNHNV and CDR2 YYDKDF (reference sequence). This CDR3 has 13 amino acids. The CDR3: CATSRGQGQTQYF. The CDR3 DNA sequence: TGTGCCACCAGCAGAGGACAGGGGCAGACCCAGTACTTC.

Here the CDR3 DNA reads TGTGCCACCACTTTGGGACAGGGGGCGAATGAGCAGTTCTTC. Its protein product is CATTLGQGANEQFF. This chain uses TRBV12-3 or TRBV12-4 with TRBJ2-1; 12 positions match TRBD1. This CDR3 spans 14 amino acids. V shed 10 bases, J shed 7 bases, and the junction held 8 bases outside the gene matches.

The chain employs TRBV5-1 and TRBJ2-2; TRBD2 is a possible D gene (6 bases). This CDR3 comprises 16 residues. V gave up 0 bases and J gave up 1 base, with 10 bases separating them. Germline values: CDR1 SGHRS, CDR2 YFSETQ. Here the CDR3 reads CASSLGVAVNTGELFF. DNA for the CDR3: TGCGCCAGCAGCTTGGGGGTAGCGGTGAACACCGGGGAGCTGTTTTTT. The full variable domain, in which reference TRBV5-1 and TRBJ2-2 provide the parts outside the CDR3, is KAGVTQTPRYLIKTRGQQVTLSCSPISGHRSVSWYQQTPGQGLQFLFEYFSETQRNKGNFPGRFSGRQFSNSRSEMNVSTLELGDSALYLCASSLGVAVNTGELFFGEGSRLTVL.

In this sample, this clonotype turned up many times. The V gene is TRBV6-1, the J gene TRBJ2-7, with TRBD1 identical over 9 bases. Germline loops: CDR1 MNHNS, CDR2 SASEGT. The CDR3 loop spans 14 amino acids. J was trimmed by 2 bases and V by 4 bases; bases with no gene match: 3. The CDR3, as DNA: TGTGCCAGCAGTGCCGGGACAGGGACCTACGAGCAGTACTTC. This translates into CASSAGTGTYEQYF.